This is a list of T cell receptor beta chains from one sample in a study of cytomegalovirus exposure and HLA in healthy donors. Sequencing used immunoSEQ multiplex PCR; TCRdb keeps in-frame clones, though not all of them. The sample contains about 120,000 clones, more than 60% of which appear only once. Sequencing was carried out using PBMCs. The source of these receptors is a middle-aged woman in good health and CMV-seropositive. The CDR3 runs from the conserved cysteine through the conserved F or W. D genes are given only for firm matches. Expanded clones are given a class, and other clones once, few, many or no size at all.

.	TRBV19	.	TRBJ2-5	TGTGCCAGTAGTAGCCAGGGTAATGTTGGGACCCAGTACTTC	CASSSQGNVGTQYF
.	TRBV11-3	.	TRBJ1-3	TGTGCCAGCAGCTTAGGAGGGCTCTCTGGAAACACCATATATTTT	CASSLGGLSGNTIYF
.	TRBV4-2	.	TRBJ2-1	TGTGCCAGCAGCCAAGAGGGTCCCCTACAGGGTTGGTTCAATGAGCAGTTCTTC	CASSQEGPLQGWFNEQFF
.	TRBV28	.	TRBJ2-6	TGTGCCAGCAGTACAGAAGGCTCTGGGGCCAACGTCCTGACTTTC	CASSTEGSGANVLTF
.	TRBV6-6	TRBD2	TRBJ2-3	TGTGCCAGCAGTTCCCGACTAGCGTATAGCACAGATACGCAGTATTTT	CASSSRLAYSTDTQYF
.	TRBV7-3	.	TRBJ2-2	TGTGCCAGCAGCTTACTAGCTCATACGAACACCGGGGAGCTGTTTTTT	CASSLLAHTNTGELFF
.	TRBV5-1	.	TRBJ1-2	TGCGCCAGCAGCCTCGGAGGGATGGATGGCTACACCTTC	CASSLGGMDGYTF
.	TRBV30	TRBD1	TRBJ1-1	TGTGCCTGGAGTGGGGGGACAGGGGGATCTGACACTGAAGCTTTCTTT	CAWSGGTGGSDTEAFF
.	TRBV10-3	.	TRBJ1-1	TGTGCCATCAAGGAGAATGGGGTTAGCGGTGAAGCTTTCTTT	CAIKENGVSGEAFF
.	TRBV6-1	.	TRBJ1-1	TGTGCCAGCAACCTTCGACAAGAGAACACTGAAGCTTTCTTT	CASNLRQENTEAFF
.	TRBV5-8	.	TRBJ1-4	TGTGCCAGCAGCCTTGACAGAGTTAATGAAAAACTGTTTTTT	CASSLDRVNEKLFF
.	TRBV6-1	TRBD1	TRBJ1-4	TGTGCCAGCAGTCTTACAGGGGTCGATGAAAAACTGTTTTTT	CASSLTGVDEKLFF
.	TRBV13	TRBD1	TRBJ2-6	TGTGCCAGCAGCGCCCGGGGACAGGGGCCTGTCGGTGGGGCCAACGTCCTGACTTTC	CASSARGQGPVGGANVLTF
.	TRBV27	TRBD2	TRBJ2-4	TGTGCCAGCAGTCCAACGGCCGGGGGGGTCTCCCATATAGCCAAAAACATTCAGTACTTC	CASSPTAGGVSHIAKNIQYF
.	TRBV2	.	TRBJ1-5	TGTGCCAGCGATGGGGGCAATGGCAATCAGCCCCAGCATTTT	CASDGGNGNQPQHF
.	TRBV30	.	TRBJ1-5	TGTGCCTGGAGTCCCGCAGGGGTTTTCAATCAGCCCCAGCATTTT	CAWSPAGVFNQPQHF
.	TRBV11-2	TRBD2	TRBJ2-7	TGTGCCAGCAGCGTGGGGGGGGCCTACGAGCAGTACTTC	CASSVGGAYEQYF
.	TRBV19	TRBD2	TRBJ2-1	TGTGCCAGTAGTTTTAGCGGGAATGAGCAGTTCTTC	CASSFSGNEQFF
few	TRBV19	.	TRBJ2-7	TGTGCCAGTAGCCAATCAGGGGTTGGCGAGCAGTACTTC	CASSQSGVGEQYF
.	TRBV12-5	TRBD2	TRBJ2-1	TGTGCTAGCGTTCCAGGGCCGGGGGGGAATGAGCAGTTCTTC	CASVPGPGGNEQFF
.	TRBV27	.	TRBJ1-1	TGTGCCAGCAGTTCCCTCAGATGGACGGACGGAGGGGCTTTCTTT	CASSSLRWTDGGAFF
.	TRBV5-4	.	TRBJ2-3	TGTGCCAGCAGCCCGGAGGGCAGTAGCACAGATACGCAGTATTTT	CASSPEGSSTDTQYF
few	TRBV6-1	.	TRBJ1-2	TGTGCCAGCAGCCCAGGGGAGGGGGGCTATGGCTACACCTTC	CASSPGEGGYGYTF
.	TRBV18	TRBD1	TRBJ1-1	TGTGCCAGCTCACCCCGGGACAGGGTCGACGGCACTGAAGCTTTCTTT	CASSPRDRVDGTEAFF
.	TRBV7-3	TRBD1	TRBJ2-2	TGTGCCAGCAGCGCACAGGGGTCCGGGGAGCTGTTTTTT	CASSAQGSGELFF
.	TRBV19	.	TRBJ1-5	TGTGCTAGTAGTATTATGGGGAGTGGTAGCAATCAGCCCCAGCATTTT	CASSIMGSGSNQPQHF
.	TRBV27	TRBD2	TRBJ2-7	TGTGCCAGCACCGCTAGCGGGAGATCGGAACAGTACTTC	CASTASGRSEQYF
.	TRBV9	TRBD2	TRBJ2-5	TGTGCCAGCAGCGTAGGCGGACTAGCGGGCCAAGAGACCCAGTACTTC	CASSVGGLAGQETQYF
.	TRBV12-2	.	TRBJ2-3	TGTGCAAGTCGCTTAGAGACCGGGGAAGATACGCAGTATTTT	CASRLETGEDTQYF
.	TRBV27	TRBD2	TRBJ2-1	TGTGCCAGCAGACACCTAGCGGGAGGTCGCAATGAGCAGTTCTTC	CASRHLAGGRNEQFF
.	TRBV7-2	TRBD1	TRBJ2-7	TGTGCCAGCAGCTTTGGAGCAGGGGGCTACGAGCAGTACTTC	CASSFGAGGYEQYF
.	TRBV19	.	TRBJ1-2	TGTGCCAGTAGTATACTTACAGGAGGCTACACCTTC	CASSILTGGYTF
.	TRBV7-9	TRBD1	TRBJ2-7	TGTGCCAGCCGGGACAGGAGCTCCTACGAGCAGTACTTC	CASRDRSSYEQYF
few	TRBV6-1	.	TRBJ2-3	TGTGCCAGCAGTGAAGTGGCAGGTAGCACAGATACGCAGTATTTT	CASSEVAGSTDTQYF
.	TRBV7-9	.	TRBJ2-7	TGTGCCAGCAGCACACAGGGTTACGAGCAGTACTTC	CASSTQGYEQYF
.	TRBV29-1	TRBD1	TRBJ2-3	TGCAGCGGGGTGAGGGGGCCTACGCAGTATTTT	CSGVRGPTQYF
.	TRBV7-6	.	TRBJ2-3	TGTGCCAGCAGCTTATTCGCGGGAAGCGGAGGTACGCAGTATTTT	CASSLFAGSGGTQYF
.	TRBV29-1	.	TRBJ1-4	TGCAGCGTCCGCCGACACCCTAATGAAAAACTGTTTTTT	CSVRRHPNEKLFF
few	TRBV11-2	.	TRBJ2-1	TGTGCCAGCAGCTTAGGAATTTTCGGCAATGAGCAGTTCTTC	CASSLGIFGNEQFF
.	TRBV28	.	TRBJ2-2	TGTGCCAGCAGTTTCGAGGGGGGGCGGTCAGGCACCGGGGAGCTGTTTTTT	CASSFEGGRSGTGELFF
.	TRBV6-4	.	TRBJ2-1	TGTGCCAGCAGTACACAGGGGGGGGTGGAGCAGTTCTTC	CASSTQGGVEQFF
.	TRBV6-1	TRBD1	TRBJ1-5	TGTGCCAGCAGTGCATCCGAGACAGGGGCTCAGCCCCAGCATTTT	CASSASETGAQPQHF
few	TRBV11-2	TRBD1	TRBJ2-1	TGTGCCAGCAGCTTTTCGACAGGGGGGTTCAATGAGCAGTTCTTC	CASSFSTGGFNEQFF
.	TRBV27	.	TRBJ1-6	TGTGCCAGCAGTTTATATAGCCGGGCACCCCTCCACTTT	CASSLYSRAPLHF
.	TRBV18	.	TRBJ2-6	TGTGCCAGCTCACCCCCCGTGGGGCGGGGGCGCTCTGGGGCCAACGTCCTGACTTTC	CASSPPVGRGRSGANVLTF
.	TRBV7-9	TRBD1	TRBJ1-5	TGTGCCAGCAGCCCCGGGACAGGAGCAATCGATCAGCCCCAGCATTTT	CASSPGTGAIDQPQHF
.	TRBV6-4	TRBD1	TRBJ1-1	TGTGCCAGCAGTGAGCCGGGACAGGGGGTTGGGAACACTGAAGCTTTCTTT	CASSEPGQGVGNTEAFF
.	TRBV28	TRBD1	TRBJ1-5	TGTGCCAGCAGGCGAGGGACAGGCTTCAATCAGCCCCAGCATTTT	CASRRGTGFNQPQHF
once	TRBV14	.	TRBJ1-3	TGTGCCAGCAGCCAAGACCTAGGGGGAGTGACAGATCGAAACACCATATATTTT	CASSQDLGGVTDRNTIYF
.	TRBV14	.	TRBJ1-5	TGTGCCAGCAGCCCGGCTGGGGGGGTTTGCCATAATCAGCCCCAGCATTTT	CASSPAGGVCHNQPQHF
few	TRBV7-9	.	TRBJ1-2	TGTGCCAGCAGCTTAGACCAGGGTGACTATGGCTACACCTTC	CASSLDQGDYGYTF
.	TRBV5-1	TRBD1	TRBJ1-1	TGCGCCAGCAGCTCGACGACAGGGAGGAACACTGAAGCTTTCTTT	CASSSTTGRNTEAFF
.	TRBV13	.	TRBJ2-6	TGTGCCAGCAGCTTTCTTGGGCACTCTGGGGCCAACGTCCTGACTTTC	CASSFLGHSGANVLTF
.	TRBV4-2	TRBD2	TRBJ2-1	TGTGCCAGCAGCGAAAGGACTAGCGGGGCGTACAATGAGCAGTTCTTC	CASSERTSGAYNEQFF
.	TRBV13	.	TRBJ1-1	TGTGCCAGCAGCTTCCTCAGGGTCACTGAAGCTTTCTTT	CASSFLRVTEAFF
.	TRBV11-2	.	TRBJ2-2	TGTGCCAGCAGCTTCATCCCAGGGTTCGCCACCGGGGAGCTGTTTTTT	CASSFIPGFATGELFF
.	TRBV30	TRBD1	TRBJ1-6	TGTGCCTGGGCCCTTCCCACAGGGGGCGGAAATTCACCCCTCCACTTT	CAWALPTGGGNSPLHF
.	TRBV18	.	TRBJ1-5	TGTGCCACCCGGGGGGGGGCTAATCAGCCCCAGCATTTT	CATRGGANQPQHF
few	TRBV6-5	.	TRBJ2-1	TGTGCCAGCAGGACACAGGGTTGGGATGAGCAGTTCTTC	CASRTQGWDEQFF
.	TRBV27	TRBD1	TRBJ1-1	TGTGCCAGCAGGCCCAGGGGGGCGGGCACTGAAGCTTTCTTT	CASRPRGAGTEAFF